This T cell receptor beta chain came from a study of T cells in Graves' hyperthyroidism and ophthalmopathy. Study context: Peripheral blood was obtained at initial diagnosis, preceding any treatment. Study outcomes and limitations: Model predictions of ophthalmopathy came a median roughly 6.4 months before onset.

Stable hyperthyroidism: no ophthalmopathy progression over 18 months of follow-up. Uncontrolled infection, other autoimmune disease, pregnancy or lactation disqualified patients from enrolment. What was amplified from RNA transcripts were TCR beta CDR3 regions. First-round RT-PCR targeting the TCR CDR3 was performed with the HTBI primer set. From the multiplex PCR reads, TCRdb called clonotypes with MiXCR, one entry per CDR3 protein. This sample has a few hundred thousand distinct CDR3 sequences; less than 25% occur once, and the top ten carry roughly 29%. This clonotype was counted at least ten times. The target antigen is unknown. Trimming pared 6 bases from V and 2 bases from J, leaving 10 bases between. CDR3 length equals 13 residues.

This sequence joins TRBV12-3 or TRBV12-4 and TRBJ2-5, with a tentative D call TRBD1 (6 bases). The sample comprised blood. The clonotype comes from a man aged 18 to 30 with Graves' hyperthyroidism. CDR3 nucleotide sequence: TGTGCCAGCAGGTCCGGACAGCAAGAGACCCAGTACTTC. Its protein is CASRSGQQETQYF.